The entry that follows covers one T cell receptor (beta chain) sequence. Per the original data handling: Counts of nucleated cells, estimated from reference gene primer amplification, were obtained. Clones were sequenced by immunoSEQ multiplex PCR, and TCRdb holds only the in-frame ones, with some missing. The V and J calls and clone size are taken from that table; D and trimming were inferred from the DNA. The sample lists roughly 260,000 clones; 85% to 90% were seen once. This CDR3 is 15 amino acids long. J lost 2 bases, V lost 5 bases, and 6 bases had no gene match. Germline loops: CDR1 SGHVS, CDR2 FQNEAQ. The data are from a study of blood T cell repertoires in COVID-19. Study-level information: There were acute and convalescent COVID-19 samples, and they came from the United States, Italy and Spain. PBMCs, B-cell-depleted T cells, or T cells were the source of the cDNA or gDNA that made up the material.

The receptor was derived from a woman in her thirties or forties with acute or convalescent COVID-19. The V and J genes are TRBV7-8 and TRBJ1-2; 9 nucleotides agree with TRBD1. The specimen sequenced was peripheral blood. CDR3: CASSPNRGQNYGYTF. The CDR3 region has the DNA TGTGCCAGCAGCCCTAACAGGGGGCAGAACTATGGCTACACCTTC.